A single sample is the source of the 25 T cell receptor beta chains below, sequenced in a study of T-cell reconstitution after alpha-beta-depleted transplantation in children. Unique molecular identifiers featured in how the TCRbeta library was prepared. MiXCR, run by TCRdb on the PCR reads, gives a single entry per CDR3 protein. In the table there are around 200,000 distinct CDR3 sequences, less than 8% of which are singletons. Sequences were derived from PBMCs from the stem cell graft donor, sampled from the stem cell graft. The receptors were sampled from a human donor who donated a stem cell graft to a child with Wiskott-Aldrich syndrome.

This clonotype appeared many times. The chain combines TRBV20-1 with TRBJ1-5; D is ambiguous. Germline loops: CDR1 DFQATT, CDR2 SNEGSKA (reference sequence). The V and J ends lost 5 bases and 6 bases respectively, with 11 bases between them. The CDR3 consists of 12 residues. CDR3 bases: TGCAGTGCTGCGTTGGGAGGTCAGCCCCAGCATTTT. Protein product: CSAALGGQPQHF.

This clonotype was detected ten times or more. The chain carries TRBV29-1 and TRBJ2-1; 8 nucleotides match TRBD1. The CDR3 runs to 13 residues. Germline CDR1 SQVTM, CDR2 ANQGSEA. V shed 7 bases and J 8 bases; nucleotides not matched to a gene: 10. CDR3 in DNA: TGCAGCGCGTCGCCGGGACAGGCCTATGAGCAGTTCTTC. Its translation is CSASPGQAYEQFF.

This clonotype was detected many times. V and J are TRBV7-8 and TRBJ2-1, with D tentatively TRBD2 (7 bases). The CDR3 runs to 15 residues. Germline V CDR1 and CDR2: SGHVS, FQNEAQ. The V gene lost 3 bases and the J gene lost 8 bases, with 17 bases spanning the gap. The CDR3 DNA sequence: TGTGCCAGCAGCTTTAGGGGGGGGATTCAGGATGAGCAGTTCTTC. It specifies CASSFRGGIQDEQFF.

This clonotype has only a few counts. CDR3 protein: CASSLRDKNTEAFF. CDR3 bases: TGTGCCAGCAGCTTACGGGACAAGAACACTGAAGCTTTCTTT. The chain recombines TRBV7-9 with TRBJ1-1; D is possibly TRBD1 (6 bases). Germline values: CDR1 SEHNR, CDR2 FQNEAQ (reference sequence). V lost 2 bases to trimming and J lost 1 base, with 8 bases between them. The CDR3 extends over 14 amino acids. Complete variable domain (other parts from reference TRBV7-9 and TRBJ1-1): DTGVSQNPRHKITKRGQNVTFRCDPISEHNRLYWYRQTLGQGPEFLTYFQNEAQLEKSRLLSDRFSAERPKGSFSTLEIQRTEQGDSAMYLCASSLRDKNTEAFFGQGTRLTVV.

This clonotype came up many times. The chain uses TRBV5-6 and TRBJ2-2; D unclear. V was clipped by 2 bases and J by 3 bases, with 5 bases between them. The CDR3 covers 13 residues. Germline CDR1 reads SGHDT; CDR2 reads YYEEEE. Here the CDR3 reads CASSFGYTGELFF. CDR3 bases: TGTGCCAGCAGCTTCGGGTACACCGGGGAGCTGTTTTTT.

This clonotype has a count of ten or more. This chain links TRBV7-9 with TRBJ2-3; the match to TRBD1 covers 8 bases. CDR3 size: 16 residues. The germline V gene encodes CDR1 SEHNR and CDR2 FQNEAQ (reference sequence). The V segment lost 2 bases and the J segment 5 bases; nucleotides outside the gene matches: 9. This CDR3 is CASSLPETGGRDTQYF. The DNA for the CDR3 is TGTGCCAGCAGCTTACCCGAAACAGGGGGAAGAGATACGCAGTATTTT.

In this sample, this clonotype turned up many times. The chain is built from TRBV7-2 and TRBJ2-5; 7 positions match TRBD1. Germline values: CDR1 SGHTA, CDR2 FQGNSA. V was pared by 4 bases and J by 5 bases, with 13 bases of the junction left unmatched. The CDR3 loop spans 16 amino acids. The DNA of the CDR3 is TGTGCCAGCAGCTCCAACAGGGGAACTCAGGGGGAGACCCAGTACTTC. This gives the protein CASSSNRGTQGETQYF.

This clonotype occurred many times. The chain combines TRBV12-3 or TRBV12-4 with TRBJ2-5; 14 bases match TRBD2. Germline trimming cut 8 bases from V and 5 bases from J; bases unmatched to any gene: 4. CDR3 length: 14 amino acids. As DNA, the CDR3 is TGTGCCAGCCAAGGGACTAGCGGGGGTGAGACCCAGTACTTC. Its translation: CASQGTSGGETQYF.

A few counts support this clonotype. This chain uses TRBV24-1 with TRBJ1-5; a weak D match, TRBD1 (5 bases). The V end was cut by 4 bases, the J end by 11 bases, with 11 bases between. Germline CDR1 is KGHDR and CDR2 is SFDVKD. CDR3 length: 12 amino acids. CDR3 amino acids: CATSDDSWSQHF. Written as DNA, the CDR3 is TGTGCCACCAGTGACGACAGTTGGTCCCAGCATTTT.

This clonotype was counted at least ten times. The rearrangement uses TRBV12-3 or TRBV12-4 and TRBJ2-1; D tentatively reads TRBD1 or TRBD2 (7 bases each). Between the trimmed V and J ends, which lost 5 bases and 5 bases, there was a span of 13 bases. The CDR3 covers 14 residues. The CDR3 protein is CASSARGRDNEQFF. The DNA for the CDR3 is TGTGCCAGCAGTGCCAGGGGGAGGGACAATGAGCAGTTCTTC.

The chain has TRBV3-1 and TRBJ2-1, with D uncertain. The germline V gene encodes CDR1 LGHDT and CDR2 YNNKEL (reference sequence). Trimming removed 6 bases at V and 0 bases at J, with 6 bases between. The CDR3 runs 13 residues. DNA for the CDR3: TGTGCCAGCAGTCGCAACTCCTACAATGAGCAGTTCTTC. Its translation is CASSRNSYNEQFF.

The chain has TRBV24-1 and TRBJ2-1; D may correspond to TRBD1 or TRBD2 (5 bases each). The length of the CDR3 is 14 residues. V dropped 6 bases and J dropped 3 bases, with 11 bases sitting between them. Germline CDR1 reads KGHDR; CDR2 reads SFDVKD. The CDR3 DNA sequence: TGTGCCACCAGTCCCTGGGGGAGCTACAATGAGCAGTTCTTC. Translated: CATSPWGSYNEQFF.

Many counts were recorded for this clonotype. The rearrangement links TRBV29-1 to TRBJ2-7; possibly TRBD1 for D (6 bases). V lost 0 bases and J lost 0, with 21 bases in between. The CDR3 totals 18 residues. The V gene's germline CDR1 is SQVTM and CDR2 ANQGSEA. CDR3 amino acids: CSVEEASGHSDFSYEQYF. The CDR3 DNA reads TGCAGCGTTGAAGAAGCCTCGGGACATTCCGATTTCTCCTACGAGCAGTACTTC.

This clonotype was seen many times. The chain uses TRBV10-3 and TRBJ1-2; D possibly corresponds to TRBD1 (6 bases). In germline, CDR1 is ENHRY, CDR2 SYGVKD. The CDR3 runs 13 residues. The ends were cut back, 8 bases at V and 6 bases at J, with 16 bases in the middle. CDR3 region: CAIQPGEEDGYTF. The DNA of the CDR3 is TGTGCCATCCAGCCAGGGGAGGAAGATGGCTACACCTTC.

This clonotype was observed at least ten times. The chain uses TRBV29-1 and TRBJ2-2; D is undetermined. Trimming removed 4 bases from V and 0 bases from J, with 12 bases in between. The germline gives CDR1 SQVTM, CDR2 ANQGSEA. The CDR3 consists of 15 residues. The CDR3 sequence is CSVALEPSNTGELFF. DNA of the CDR3: TGCAGCGTTGCCCTCGAACCTTCGAACACCGGGGAGCTGTTTTTT.

This clonotype was picked up many times. CDR3 coding DNA: TGCGCCAGCAGCTTGTATACTGGGTCATCCTACAATGAGCAGTTCTTC. Protein: CASSLYTGSSYNEQFF. This sequence joins TRBV5-1 and TRBJ2-1, with D hard to call. The V end lost 1 base, the J end lost 1 base, and 12 bases lay between the germline ends. This CDR3 has 16 amino acids. Germline V gives CDR1 SGHRS, CDR2 YFSETQ.

This clonotype has only a few counts. The chain carries TRBV6-1 and TRBJ2-3; the match to TRBD1 covers 7 bases. The CDR3 sequence is 17 residues long. Trimming cost V 6 bases and J 2 bases; bases outside gene matches: 14. Germline assignment: CDR1 MNHNS and CDR2 SASEGT. The CDR3 region is CASRSPVEGAFTDTQYF. CDR3 sequence (DNA): TGTGCCAGCAGATCCCCGGTAGAGGGGGCTTTCACAGATACGCAGTATTTT.

This clonotype came up a few times. CDR3 sequence: CASSLAPGGLGSTEAFF. The DNA for the CDR3 is TGCGCCAGCAGCTTGGCCCCAGGGGGCCTGGGTAGCACTGAAGCTTTCTTT. The rearrangement links TRBV5-1 to TRBJ1-1; 8 bases agree with TRBD1. Germline CDR1 and CDR2: SGHRS and YFSETQ. The V gene end was trimmed by 0 bases and the J gene end by 4 bases; junction bases not matched to a gene: 11. This CDR3 comprises 17 residues.

This clonotype was found many times. The chain uses TRBV6-2 or TRBV6-3 and TRBJ2-7, with unresolved D. Trimming took 8 bases from V and 0 from J, leaving 20 bases between them. CDR1 and CDR2 from the germline V gene are MNHEY and SVGEGT. The CDR3 consists of 16 residues. CDR3 region: CASGYPSRRSSYEQYF. Written as DNA, the CDR3 is TGTGCCAGCGGCTACCCGTCCCGGCGGAGCTCCTACGAGCAGTACTTC.

This clonotype was recorded many times. The J gene is TRBJ2-7, the V gene TRBV20-1; D perhaps matches TRBD1 (6 bases). In germline, CDR1 is DFQATT, CDR2 SNEGSKA (reference sequence). The CDR3 covers 13 residues. V lost 5 bases and J lost 5, with 16 bases in between. The CDR3 reads CSAPRLTGNEQYF. The CDR3 DNA follows: TGCAGTGCTCCTCGCCTAACAGGGAACGAGCAGTACTTC.

Many counts were recorded for this clonotype. This sequence joins TRBV5-1 and TRBJ1-1; unclear D gene. The CDR3 has 17 amino acids. Looked up from germline, CDR1 is SGHRS and CDR2 is YFSETQ. Trimming took off 0 bases at V and 5 bases at J, with 20 bases between the two ends. The CDR3 here is CASSLAAIGRPGTEAFF. Here the CDR3 DNA reads TGCGCCAGCAGCTTGGCTGCGATTGGACGCCCTGGGACTGAAGCTTTCTTT.

This clonotype was counted only a few times. This chain links TRBV2 with TRBJ1-2; D may be TRBD1 (6 bases). Germline CDR1 is SNHLY and CDR2 is FYNNEI. The V and J ends lost 8 bases and 2 bases respectively, with 12 bases between them. This CDR3 is 13 amino acids long. CDR3: CASRDTANYGYTF. The CDR3 DNA reads TGTGCCAGCCGGGACACTGCAAACTATGGCTACACCTTC.

The chain has TRBV20-1 and TRBJ2-4; 10 positions agree with TRBD1. V was clipped by 0 bases and J by 4 bases; unmatched bases: 3. The CDR3 length is 15 residues. Germline CDR1 is DFQATT and CDR2 is SNEGSKA (reference sequence). This CDR3 is CSARDMGQGKNIQYF. The CDR3 nucleotides are TGCAGTGCTAGAGACATGGGACAGGGGAAAAACATTCAGTACTTC.

Only a few counts were recorded for this clonotype. The chain is built from TRBV5-1 and TRBJ2-7; 9 nucleotides align to TRBD1. Germline assignment: CDR1 SGHRS and CDR2 YFSETQ. Unmatched junction bases numbered 6, after V lost 4 bases and J lost 4 bases. The CDR3 has 14 residues. The CDR3 sequence: CASSPGQGKYEQYF. In DNA, the CDR3 is TGCGCCAGCAGCCCTGGACAGGGGAAGTACGAGCAGTACTTC.

This clonotype was detected many times. The chain carries TRBV29-1 and TRBJ2-6; no clear D gene. The germline V gene has CDR1 SQVTM and CDR2 ANQGSEA. The CDR3 contains 14 residues. The ends were cut back, 3 bases at V and 2 bases at J, with 8 bases in the middle. As DNA, the CDR3 is TGCAGCGTTGATTTTGGGGCTGGGGCCAACGTCCTGACTTTC. Its translation: CSVDFGAGANVLTF.